This T cell receptor (beta chain) was identified in a study of regulatory T cells in long-lasting Graves disease (dated by TCRdb to 2020 to 2022). Study-wide context: Persistent Graves' disease was defined as persistently positive TSH receptor autoantibodies together with antithyroid drug treatment for over 5 years. TCR sequencing covered about 13 persistent and approximately 20 newly diagnosed Graves' disease patients, 33 samples in total. Patients with persistent Graves' disease were compared with patients with newly diagnosed Graves' disease using TCR sequencing and RNA sequencing of peripheral blood. Persistent Graves' disease patients in the clinical cohort had taken antithyroid drugs for around 10 years on average. The study was registered as a clinical trial and conducted in China. The paper's findings and limits, for the study overall: As a limitation, the authors acknowledged that the small sample size may reduce accuracy. Compared with newly diagnosed patients, patients with persistent Graves' disease had lower TCR Shannon entropy and fewer highly expanded clones, which suggests clonal expansion. More public clonotypes were shared among persistent patients (2,741) than among newly diagnosed patients (more than 950). Sequencing and analysis were limited to the TCR beta chain. TRBV28, TRBJ1-2 and TRBJ2-5 were preferentially used in persistent disease, while TRBV20-1 and TRBJ2-1 were favored in newly diagnosed disease. Because the primary lesion, thyroid tissue, could not be accessed, the study looked at peripheral blood alone.

This clonotype was detected ten times or more. The antigen it binds to is not known. No much larger clonotype is one base removed from it; base qualities were not supplied. The time point label, read with the paper, signifies: persistent/refractory GD, antithyroid drugs over 5 years with positive TRAb. RNA was extracted from PBMCs in TRIzol for both TCR sequencing and RNA sequencing. The diagnosis of Graves' disease was made according to American Thyroid Association guidelines. The patients came from an endocrinology department in Xi'an, China. From each patient, about 9 milliliters of peripheral blood was collected into an EDTA anticoagulant tube. Ficoll Paque Plus density gradient separation was used to isolate PBMCs, and no additional T cell sorting was done. RNA quality was checked with an Agilent 2100 Bioanalyzer and agarose gel, and concentration with a NanoDrop 2000. The protocol used for the library was multiplex PCR. The sequencer was an Illumina HiSeq 4000. TCR beta libraries were built with iRepertoire HTBI primers and Arm-PCR amplification of CDR3 regions. PCR products were gel purified before sequencing. Under the source paper's analysis protocol: Across samples, around 58 TRBV and 13 to 15 TRBJ segments were identified and used for gene usage analysis of CDR3 amino acid clonotypes. Filtered high-quality paired reads were merged into contigs using COPE and FqMerger. Contigs were aligned with BLAST to IMGT TRBV, TRBD and TRBJ reference genes, and CDR3 was defined per IMGT. Any clonotype with a frequency above 0.1% was counted as a highly expanded clone. Shannon entropy was used to measure repertoire diversity, and the Gini coefficient was used to measure V-J evenness. Clonotypes shared by more than one individual were considered public. Starting from the raw public reads, TCRdb applied fastp trimming at Q25, assembled clones with MiXCR and retained in-frame beta chains. Rows with a matching CDR3 protein are joined into one entry that keeps the most common DNA and genes. The V and J calls come from TCRdb's annotation, not from the publication. Within this sample are about 290,000 distinct CDR3 sequences, with more than 20% of them counted one time only. Of the sample, 56% falls within the top ten clones.

Deletion took 2 bases off V and 7 bases off J, with a span of 20 bases between the germline ends. As encoded in the germline V gene, CDR1 is MNHNS while CDR2 is SASEGT. Including the terminal cysteine and phenylalanine, the CDR3 comprises 17 residues. Left in the record is the CDR3 DNA by itself, 51 bases read in frame from the first base. The sample here was peripheral blood mononuclear cells (PBMCs), taken when the disease was refractory, from a patient treated with antithyroid drugs. This chain is built from TRBV6-1 and TRBJ1-4; the D gene is perhaps TRBD1, on 6 matching bases. This receptor was obtained from a female donor with Graves disease. The nucleotide sequence is given as TGTGCCAGCAGTGAAAGAGTGGAGCGACAGGCAAGTGAAAAACTGTTTTTT. Its protein product is CASSERVERQASEKLFF.